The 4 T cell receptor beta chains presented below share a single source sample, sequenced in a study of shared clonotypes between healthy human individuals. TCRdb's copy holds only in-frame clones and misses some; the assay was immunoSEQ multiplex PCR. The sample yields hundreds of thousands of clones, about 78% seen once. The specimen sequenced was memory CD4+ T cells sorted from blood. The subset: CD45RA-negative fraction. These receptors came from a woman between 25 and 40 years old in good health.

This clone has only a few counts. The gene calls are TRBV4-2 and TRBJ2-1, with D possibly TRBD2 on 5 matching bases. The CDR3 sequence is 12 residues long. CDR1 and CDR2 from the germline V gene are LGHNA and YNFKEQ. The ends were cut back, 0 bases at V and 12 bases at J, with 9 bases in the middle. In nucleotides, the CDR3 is TGTGCCAGCAGCCAAGATGGCGAGGGGCAGTTCTTC. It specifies CASSQDGEGQFF.

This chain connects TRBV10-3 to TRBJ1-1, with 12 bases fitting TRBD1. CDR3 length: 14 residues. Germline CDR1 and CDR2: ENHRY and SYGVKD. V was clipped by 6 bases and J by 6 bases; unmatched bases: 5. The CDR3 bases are TGTGCCATCAGGCCGGGACAGGGGGCCGCTGAAGCTTTCTTT. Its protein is CAIRPGQGAAEAFF.

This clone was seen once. The CDR3 loop reads CASTLSSDSYYGYTF. DNA for the CDR3: TGTGCCAGTACCCTATCCTCCGACAGTTACTATGGCTACACCTTC. V is TRBV19 and J is TRBJ1-2; maybe TRBD1 (5 bases). The V gene lost 7 bases and the J gene lost 3 bases, with 18 bases spanning the gap. This CDR3 comprises 15 residues. CDR1 is LNHDA and CDR2 is SQIVND in the germline V gene (reference sequence). The complete variable domain, with remaining parts taken from reference TRBV19 and TRBJ1-2, reads DGGITQSPKYLFRKEGQNVTLSCEQNLNHDAMYWYRQDPGQGLRLIYYSQIVNDFQKGDIAEGYSVSREKKESFPLTVTSAQKNPTAFYLCASTLSSDSYYGYTFGSGTRLTVV.

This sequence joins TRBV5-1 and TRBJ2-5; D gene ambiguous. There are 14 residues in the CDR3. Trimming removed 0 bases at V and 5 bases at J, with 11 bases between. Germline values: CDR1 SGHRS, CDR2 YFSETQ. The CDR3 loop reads CASSLGALWETQYF. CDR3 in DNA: TGCGCCAGCAGCTTGGGGGCCTTGTGGGAGACCCAGTACTTC.